This T cell receptor beta chain emerged from a study of T cell changes during pregnancy in multiple sclerosis. Repertoires were generated with immunoSEQ multiplex PCR, while TCRdb's copy carries only in-frame clones and drops some. The sample yields tens of thousands of clones, 90% to 95% seen once. The V segment lost 2 bases and the J segment 2 bases; nucleotides outside the gene matches: 6. Per the germline V gene, CDR1 is SGHTA and CDR2 is FQGNSA. The CDR3 runs to 15 residues. The sample here was peripheral blood, taken in the first trimester of pregnancy. V usage is TRBV7-2 and J usage is TRBJ2-7; 7 bases match TRBD1. This sequence was found in a female donor with multiple sclerosis, enrolled in a pregnancy study. The CDR3 sequence is CASSLKGGAAYEQYF. As DNA, the CDR3 is TGTGCCAGCAGCTTAAAAGGGGGCGCAGCCTACGAGCAGTACTTC.